The entry below describes one T cell receptor beta chain. Its antigen is currently unknown. The data stem from a study of cytomegalovirus exposure and HLA in healthy donors. Study context: Around 81% of around 400 genotyped donors fell in the Caucasian-associated ancestry cluster.

Study-wide points: The CMV antigen specificity of a few CMV-associated chains was confirmed through in vitro analysis. The authors enumerated 164 TCR beta chains as linked to cytomegalovirus.

13 Jbeta primers and 60 Vbeta primers were used for the PCR. Profiling relied on immunoSEQ multiplex PCR, and the TCRdb table lists in-frame clones only, not all of them. This table holds 150,000 to 200,000 clones, around 80% found once. V lost 8 bases, J lost 0 bases, and 10 bases lay in between. The V gene's germline CDR1 is MDHEN and CDR2 SYDVKM. This CDR3 comprises 13 residues. The chain couples TRBV28 to TRBJ1-1; D not certain. The specimen sequenced was PBMCs. This receptor was identified in a man aged 40-49 years in good health and CMV-seronegative. The CDR3 protein is CASGNRMNTEAFF. In DNA, the CDR3 is TGTGCCAGCGGCAACCGCATGAACACTGAAGCTTTCTTT.